These 25 T cell receptor beta chains came from one sample sequenced in a study of blood T cell repertoires in COVID-19. TCRdb keeps only in-frame clones here, not all; method: immunoSEQ multiplex PCR. The sample has hundreds of thousands of clones, approximately 88% seen once. What was sequenced was PBMCs or T cells enriched from blood (not recorded which). The source of these receptors is a woman in her thirties who had recovered from COVID-19.

The chain recombines TRBV27 with TRBJ2-5; 8 bases fit TRBD1. There are 16 residues in the CDR3. Germline CDR1 and CDR2: MNHEY and SMNVEV (reference sequence). With V trimmed by 2 bases and J by 2 bases, 7 bases remained unmatched. The CDR3 region has the DNA TGTGCCAGCAGTTTAATACGGGGACAGGTACAAGAGACCCAGTACTTC. This codes for CASSLIRGQVQETQYF.

The CDR3 region is CASSAHPGQYNEQFF. CDR3 bases: TGTGCCAGCAGCGCACACCCGGGACAGTACAATGAGCAGTTCTTC. The rearrangement uses TRBV4-2 and TRBJ2-1; 7 positions match TRBD1. The CDR3 is 15 residues long. V lost 5 bases, J lost 4 bases, and 8 bases stayed unmatched. Per the germline V gene, CDR1 is LGHNA and CDR2 is YNFKEQ.

The chain uses TRBV30 and TRBJ1-6, with D possibly TRBD1 on 5 matching bases. Germline CDR1 and CDR2: GTSNPN and SVGIG (reference sequence). This CDR3 contains 14 residues. V lost 3 bases and J 1 base, leaving 7 bases between the germline ends. The CDR3 reads CAWSGGSYNSPLHF. As DNA, the CDR3 is TGTGCCTGGAGCGGGGGATCCTATAATTCACCCCTCCACTTT.

The V gene is TRBV5-1, the J gene TRBJ2-2; 8 bases map to TRBD1. CDR1 is SGHRS, CDR2 YFSETQ, per germline. CDR3 length: 17 residues. V was clipped by 5 bases and J by 6 bases; unmatched bases: 15. The CDR3 sequence: CASSPRPRGLSAGELFF. The CDR3, as DNA: TGCGCCAGCAGTCCCCGCCCCAGGGGGCTTTCGGCCGGGGAGCTGTTTTTT.

Notes on this clone: Other nucleotide sequences from this sample produce the same CDR3. This chain links TRBV5-1 with TRBJ2-7; 9 nucleotides match TRBD1. The CDR3 is 15 amino acids. Trimming at V came to 0 bases and at J to 2 bases, leaving 3 bases not matched to a gene. The germline gives CDR1 SGHRS, CDR2 YFSETQ. CDR3 in amino acids: CASSLEGTGTYEQYF. In DNA form, the CDR3 reads TGCGCCAGCAGCTTGGAGGGGACAGGGACCTACGAGCAGTACTTC. Full variable domain (missing parts from reference TRBV5-1 and TRBJ2-7): KAGVTQTPRYLIKTRGQQVTLSCSPISGHRSVSWYQQTPGQGLQFLFEYFSETQRNKGNFPGRFSGRQFSNSRSEMNVSTLELGDSALYLCASSLEGTGTYEQYFGPGTRLTVT.

The V call is TRBV5-1, the J call TRBJ1-4; TRBD1 might be the D (5 bases). Trimming took off 0 bases at V and 3 bases at J, with 12 bases between the two ends. From germline, CDR1 is SGHRS and CDR2 YFSETQ. The CDR3 is made up of 16 amino acids. The CDR3 bases are TGCGCCAGCAGCTTGGCCGACAGCGGGGCTAATGAAAAACTGTTTTTT. Residues: CASSLADSGANEKLFF. Full variable domain (missing parts from reference TRBV5-1 and TRBJ1-4): KAGVTQTPRYLIKTRGQQVTLSCSPISGHRSVSWYQQTPGQGLQFLFEYFSETQRNKGNFPGRFSGRQFSNSRSEMNVSTLELGDSALYLCASSLADSGANEKLFFGSGTQLSVL.

This clone was counted only a few times. CDR3 in amino acids: CASSRDSEETQYF. DNA for the CDR3: TGTGCCAGTTCTCGGGACTCTGAAGAGACCCAGTACTTC. This chain links TRBV2 with TRBJ2-5, with a weak D call TRBD2 (6 bases). Germline V gene sequence: CDR1 SNHLY, CDR2 FYNNEI. V was clipped by 9 bases and J by 3 bases, with 14 bases between them. This CDR3 has 13 amino acids.

Here the CDR3 DNA reads TGTGCCAGCAGCTTAGTTACGACAGGGGTTATCAATTCACCCCTCCACTTT. Translation gives CASSLVTTGVINSPLHF. This sequence joins TRBV7-2 and TRBJ1-6; 8 bases agree with TRBD1. Germline CDR1 is SGHTA and CDR2 is FQGNSA. CDR3 length equals 17 residues. With 1 base clipped from V and 7 bases from J, the junction kept 9 bases outside the gene matches.

The chain uses TRBV7-6 and TRBJ2-7; 10 bases line up with TRBD2. The CDR3 runs to 16 residues. The ends lost 1 base at V and 0 bases at J; junction bases unmatched: 3. Germline-derived CDR1 and CDR2 are SGHVS and FNYEAQ. This CDR3 is CASSLGAGGSSYEQYF. The DNA of the CDR3 is TGTGCCAGCAGCTTAGGAGCGGGAGGGAGCTCCTACGAGCAGTACTTC.

This clone was picked up a small number of times. J is TRBJ2-7 and V is TRBV2; 7 bases align to TRBD1. V lost 7 bases and J lost 4; bases outside the gene matches: 13. The germline gives CDR1 SNHLY, CDR2 FYNNEI. The CDR3 consists of 15 residues. CDR3 loop: CASNLKTGKLYEQYF. CDR3 nucleotides: TGTGCCAGCAACCTTAAGACAGGGAAATTGTACGAGCAGTACTTC.

V gene TRBV27 combines with J gene TRBJ2-1, with TRBD2 identical over 8 bases. There are 15 residues in the CDR3. Trimming took 4 bases from V and 6 from J; bases not matched to a gene: 8. Germline assignment: CDR1 MNHEY and CDR2 SMNVEV (reference sequence). The CDR3 sequence: CASSYGVSGINEQFF. The CDR3 DNA sequence: TGTGCCAGCAGTTATGGCGTTAGCGGGATCAATGAGCAGTTCTTC.

V is TRBV19 and J is TRBJ2-1, with 7 bases lining up with TRBD1. The germline V gene has CDR1 LNHDA and CDR2 SQIVND (reference sequence). The CDR3 is 14 residues long. Trimming removed 9 bases from V and 9 bases from J; junction bases left unmatched: 14. The CDR3 region has the DNA TGTGCCAGCCTGAAGCGAACAGGGGATGGTGAGCAGTTCTTC. This sequence encodes CASLKRTGDGEQFF.

This chain connects TRBV24-1 to TRBJ1-2; 10 nucleotides align to TRBD1. The V gene end was trimmed by 10 bases and the J gene end by 7 bases; junction bases not matched to a gene: 5. Germline lookup yields CDR1 KGHDR and CDR2 SFDVKD. The length of the CDR3 is 12 residues. The CDR3 here is CATPTGGGGYTF. Here the CDR3 DNA reads TGTGCCACTCCGACAGGGGGCGGTGGCTACACCTTC.

This clone was picked up a small number of times. The rearrangement links TRBV6-5 to TRBJ2-7; 11 bases are a match to TRBD1. J was trimmed by 6 bases and V by 2 bases; bases with no gene match: 3. This CDR3 comprises 14 residues. The V gene's germline CDR1 is MNHEY and CDR2 SVGAGI. CDR3 nucleotide sequence: TGTGCCAGCAGTTACCCGGGACAGGGGGGCGAGCAGTACTTC. Its protein is CASSYPGQGGEQYF.

The V call is TRBV9, the J call TRBJ2-7, with TRBD1 matching over 10 bases. J lost 0 bases, V lost 3 bases, and 9 bases had no gene match. From germline, CDR1 is SGDLS and CDR2 YYNGEE. The CDR3 is 17 amino acids. CDR3 sequence (DNA): TGTGCCAGCAGCGCCGGACAGGGGGACCCAAGCTCCTACGAGCAGTACTTC. It specifies CASSAGQGDPSSYEQYF.

In DNA form, the CDR3 reads TGTGCCAGCAGGTTAGCGGGAGGGGGTGAGCAGTTCTTC. This sequence encodes CASRLAGGGEQFF. This chain links TRBV5-6 with TRBJ2-1, with 11 bases lining up with TRBD2. Germline loops: CDR1 SGHDT, CDR2 YYEEEE. There are 13 residues in the CDR3. V gave up 5 bases and J gave up 9 bases; unmatched junction bases: 4.

The V gene is TRBV6-5, the J gene TRBJ1-2; perhaps TRBD1 as D (5 bases). This CDR3 is 13 amino acids long. V was pared by 4 bases and J by 2 bases, with 8 bases between. Germline V gives CDR1 MNHEY, CDR2 SVGAGI. CDR3 nucleotides: TGTGCCAGCAGTTGGACACCAAACTATGGCTACACCTTC. Its translation is CASSWTPNYGYTF.

The chain employs TRBV7-9 and TRBJ2-1; a possible D gene is TRBD2 (6 bases). The germline V and J ends were trimmed by 6 bases and 7 bases, with 10 bases remaining between them. The germline V gene has CDR1 SEHNR and CDR2 FQNEAQ (reference sequence). The CDR3 is made up of 12 amino acids. For the CDR3, the DNA is TGTGCCAGCAGACGCCGGGGGAATGAGCAGTTCTTC. Translation: CASRRRGNEQFF.

The chain is built from TRBV10-3 and TRBJ2-3, with 9 nucleotides matching TRBD2. The CDR3 is 14 residues long. Germline V gene lookup returns CDR1 ENHRY and CDR2 SYGVKD. The J segment lost 3 bases and the V segment lost 6 bases, leaving 4 bases of the junction unmatched. The CDR3 is CAISAGGPTDTQYF. As DNA, the CDR3 is TGTGCCATCAGCGCGGGGGGGCCGACAGATACGCAGTATTTT.

This chain uses TRBV9 with TRBJ2-7; TRBD2 aligns across 7 bases. V gave up 3 bases and J gave up 2 bases; unmatched junction bases: 5. The germline V gene encodes CDR1 SGDLS and CDR2 YYNGEE. CDR3 length equals 14 residues. The CDR3 sequence is CASSGEGHPYEQYF. The CDR3 DNA reads as TGTGCCAGCAGCGGGGAGGGCCATCCCTACGAGCAGTACTTC. Variable domain in full (rest from reference TRBV9 and TRBJ2-7): DSGVTQTPKHLITATGQRVTLRCSPRSGDLSVYWYQQSLDQGLQFLIQYYNGEERAKGNILERFSAQQFPDLHSELNLSSLELGDSALYFCASSGEGHPYEQYFGPGTRLTVT.

The chain joins TRBV27 to TRBJ2-7, with 8 positions matching TRBD1. The trim removed 1 base at V and 6 bases at J, leaving 17 bases unmatched. CDR1 MNHEY and CDR2 SMNVEV come from the germline V gene (reference sequence). The CDR3 consists of 18 residues. CDR3 nucleotides: TGTGCCAGCAGTTTATGGGGTTTTAGACGGACAGGGTCGGGCGAGCAGTACTTC. The encoded protein is CASSLWGFRRTGSGEQYF.

This clone was seen only once. The chain recombines TRBV3-1 (or the pseudogene TRBV3-2) with TRBJ2-7; D ambiguous. With 1 base removed from V and 6 bases from J, the gap between germline ends came to 4 bases. The length of the CDR3 is 11 residues. Germline V gives CDR1 LGHDT, CDR2 YNNKEL (reference sequence). CDR3 in amino acids: CASSQVREQYF. In DNA form, the CDR3 reads TGTGCCAGCAGCCAAGTGCGCGAGCAGTACTTC.

V gene TRBV27 combines with J gene TRBJ2-2; 9 bases line up with TRBD2. The length of the CDR3 is 19 residues. The germline V gene has CDR1 MNHEY and CDR2 SMNVEV (reference sequence). The CDR3 DNA sequence: TGTCATCTACCGGGGGGTAGCGGGAGCAAAGGAGCGGGGCCCGGGGAGCTGTTTTTT. This translates into CHLPGGSGSKGAGPGELFF.

The chain carries TRBV19 and TRBJ2-1; 7 bases line up with TRBD1. Germline CDR1 and CDR2: LNHDA and SQIVND (reference sequence). The ends lost 4 bases at V and 8 bases at J; junction bases unmatched: 8. This CDR3 is built from 14 residues. The CDR3 bases are TGTGCCAGTAGTAGCCGGGACAGAAGGGATGAGCAGTTCTTC. Translated: CASSSRDRRDEQFF.

This clone was seen once. The genes are TRBV27 and TRBJ2-5; perhaps TRBD1 as D (5 bases). The V gene's germline CDR1 is MNHEY and CDR2 SMNVEV (reference sequence). Trimming stripped 3 bases from V and 5 bases from J, with 13 bases between. CDR3 size: 14 residues. The CDR3 here is CASSFQGLRETQYF. CDR3 DNA: TGTGCCAGCAGTTTCCAGGGTTTGAGGGAGACCCAGTACTTC.